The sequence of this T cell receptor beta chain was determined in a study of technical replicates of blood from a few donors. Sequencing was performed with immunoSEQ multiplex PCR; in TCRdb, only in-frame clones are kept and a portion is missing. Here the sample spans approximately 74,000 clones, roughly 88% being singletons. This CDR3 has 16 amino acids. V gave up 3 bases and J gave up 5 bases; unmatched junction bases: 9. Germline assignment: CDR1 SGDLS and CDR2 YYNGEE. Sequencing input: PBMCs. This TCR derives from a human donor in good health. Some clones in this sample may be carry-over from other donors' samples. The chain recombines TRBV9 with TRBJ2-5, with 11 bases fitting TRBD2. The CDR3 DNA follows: TGTGCCAGCAGCGGCCCCCTAGCGGGGGGCCTGGAGACCCAGTACTTC. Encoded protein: CASSGPLAGGLETQYF.